A single sample is the source of the 9 T cell receptor beta chains below, sequenced in a study of blood T cells in healthy people across ages. Together with a sample-barcoded 5' primer, a J-beta primer mix was included in a second PCR lasting about 6 to 12 cycles. TCRdb processed the 5' RACE reads anew with MiXCR; each CDR3 protein has one entry. The table includes around 1,600,000 distinct CDR3 sequences, approximately 43% detected once. Sequencing used blood. Receptor source: a young woman in good health.

V is TRBV20-1 and J is TRBJ2-7, with D possibly being TRBD2 (5 bases). CDR1 is DFQATT and CDR2 is SNEGSKA in the germline V gene (reference sequence). V was clipped by 6 bases and J by 2 bases, with 17 bases between them. The CDR3 spans 14 residues. This CDR3 reads CSALLAEATYEQYF. CDR3 bases: TGCAGTGCCCTATTGGCGGAGGCAACCTACGAGCAGTACTTC.

This clonotype was observed a handful of times. The chain employs TRBV27 and TRBJ1-6; D is perhaps TRBD1 (6 bases). The CDR3 is 15 amino acids. Trimming pared 8 bases from V and 10 bases from J, leaving 21 bases between. Germline values: CDR1 MNHEY, CDR2 SMNVEV (reference sequence). This CDR3 is CASSLAGTWGSPLHF. The CDR3 coding sequence is TGTGCCAGCTCCTTAGCCGGGACATGGGGGTCACCCCTCCACTTT.

Only one count was recorded for this clonotype. J is TRBJ1-5 and V is TRBV5-1, with a tentative D call TRBD1 (5 bases). The germline V and J ends were trimmed by 3 bases and 4 bases, with 14 bases remaining between them. Germline V lookup: CDR1 SGHRS, CDR2 YFSETQ. The CDR3 covers 15 residues. CDR3 in DNA: TGCGCCAGCAGCTGGGGTGGGGGGGAGAATCAGCCCCAGCATTTT. Its protein is CASSWGGGENQPQHF.

V and J are TRBV6-6 and TRBJ2-4, with D possibly matching TRBD2 (6 bases). The J call may be in error: the DNA end matches TRBJ2-5 better. Germline CDR1 MNHNY, CDR2 SVGAGI (reference sequence). There are 14 residues in the CDR3. The chain's CDR3 is CASRETSAQETQYF. CDR3 DNA sequence: TGTGCCAGCAGGGAGACTAGTGCCCAAGAGACCCAGTACTTC.

This chain's CDR3 is CSASGGAEETQYF. DNA of the CDR3: TGCAGCGCTAGCGGGGGGGCTGAAGAGACGCAGTATTTT. The chain recombines TRBV29-1 with TRBJ2-3; 12 bases fit TRBD2. This CDR3 contains 13 residues. Per germline, CDR1 SQVTM and CDR2 ANQGSEA. J gave up 9 bases and V 7 bases, and 8 bases lay outside the gene matches.

V and J are TRBV15 and TRBJ1-2; D not resolved. Trimming stripped 4 bases from V and 6 bases from J, with 18 bases between. This CDR3 contains 15 residues. Germline CDR1 LNHNV, CDR2 YYDKDF (reference sequence). DNA of the CDR3: TGTGCCACCAGCATTAGTGGGGTGGGGTTCAATGGCTACACCTTC. Translation: CATSISGVGFNGYTF.

The chain is built from TRBV20-1 and TRBJ2-7, with 11 bases aligning to TRBD2. Germline V gene sequence: CDR1 DFQATT, CDR2 SNEGSKA (reference sequence). This CDR3 is built from 15 residues. The V and J ends lost 5 bases and 0 bases, in that order; junction bases with no gene match: 6. The CDR3 DNA reads as TGCAGTGCTCTCGGGACTAGCGGCAACTCCTACGAGCAGTACTTC. It codes for CSALGTSGNSYEQYF.

This clonotype turned up a few times. The V call is TRBV20-1, the J call TRBJ1-2, with D maybe TRBD1 (5 bases). Germline V CDR1 and CDR2: DFQATT, SNEGSKA (reference sequence). Between the trimmed V and J ends, which lost 6 bases and 4 bases, there was a span of 15 bases. There are 13 residues in the CDR3. CDR3: CSASHRGAYGYTF. The CDR3 DNA reads as TGCAGTGCCAGTCATCGCGGGGCCTATGGCTACACCTTC.

This clonotype was seen more than once but under ten times. The chain combines TRBV29-1 with TRBJ1-1; no clear D gene. This CDR3 has 14 amino acids. Germline V CDR1 and CDR2: SQVTM, ANQGSEA. Trimming took 3 bases from V and 0 from J, leaving 11 bases between them. CDR3 in amino acids: CSVERVLMNTEAFF. DNA for the CDR3: TGCAGCGTTGAGCGGGTTCTCATGAACACTGAAGCTTTCTTT. Full variable domain (remainder filled in from reference TRBV29-1 and TRBJ1-1): SAVISQKPSRDICQRGTSLTIQCQVDSQVTMMFWYRQQPGQSLTLIATANQGSEATYESGFVIDKFPISRPNLTFSTLTVSNMSPEDSSIYLCSVERVLMNTEAFFGQGTRLTVV.